This TCR beta chain comes out of a study of cytomegalovirus exposure and HLA in healthy donors. The CDR3 is 15 amino acids. CDR1 and CDR2 (germline): SGHRS, YFSETQ. With V trimmed by 5 bases and J by 1 base, 9 bases remained unmatched. Of note for this clone: Its antigen remains unknown.

Study-wide results and limits: Previously analyzed data showed that most TCR beta V segments were productive at a frequency of about 90% or about 30%. Specific recognition of CMV antigens was confirmed in vitro for a few chains (all CMV-associated). Reportedly, cytomegalovirus status was diagnosed with high sensitivity and specificity.

In the PCR, 60 Vbeta and 13 Jbeta primers were used. Sequencing used immunoSEQ multiplex PCR; TCRdb keeps in-frame clones, though not all of them. The table has over 150,000 clones, roughly 80% seen once; the top ten hold approximately 7%. This sequence originates from a woman under 40 in good health and CMV-seropositive. Sequences were obtained from PBMCs. The J gene is TRBJ2-7, the V gene TRBV5-1; TRBD1 matches at 7 bases. As DNA, the CDR3 is TGCGCCAGCAGTCGAACCGGGACAGAGTCCTACGAGCAGTACTTC. Translation gives CASSRTGTESYEQYF.